The sequence of this T cell receptor beta chain was determined in a study of Graves' ophthalmopathy and Graves' hyperthyroidism. Study information: No ophthalmopathy within 18 months of follow-up signified stable hyperthyroidism. Study-level findings and limits: For separating ophthalmopathy from stable hyperthyroidism, a 13-signature model gave about 90% sensitivity and about 82% specificity.

At least ten counts were recorded for this clonotype. Its antigen is undetermined. This CDR3 has 14 amino acids. V was pared by 6 bases and J by 2 bases, with 7 bases of the junction left unmatched. Using RNA transcripts, the TCR beta CDR3 regions were amplified. HTBI primers served in a first-round RT-PCR, which a second-round multiplex PCR followed. TCRdb re-called the multiplex PCR reads with MiXCR, one entry per CDR3 protein. The sample holds around 1.1 million distinct CDR3 sequences, about 40% seen once. The receptor was derived from an adult man with Graves' hyperthyroidism. This rearrangement joins TRBV12-3 or TRBV12-4 to TRBJ2-7, with 7 bases aligning to TRBD1. The specimen was peripheral blood or thyroid tissue (not recorded which). The CDR3 reads CASRADRVAYEQYF. The CDR3 coding sequence is TGTGCCAGCAGGGCCGACAGGGTCGCCTACGAGCAGTACTTC.